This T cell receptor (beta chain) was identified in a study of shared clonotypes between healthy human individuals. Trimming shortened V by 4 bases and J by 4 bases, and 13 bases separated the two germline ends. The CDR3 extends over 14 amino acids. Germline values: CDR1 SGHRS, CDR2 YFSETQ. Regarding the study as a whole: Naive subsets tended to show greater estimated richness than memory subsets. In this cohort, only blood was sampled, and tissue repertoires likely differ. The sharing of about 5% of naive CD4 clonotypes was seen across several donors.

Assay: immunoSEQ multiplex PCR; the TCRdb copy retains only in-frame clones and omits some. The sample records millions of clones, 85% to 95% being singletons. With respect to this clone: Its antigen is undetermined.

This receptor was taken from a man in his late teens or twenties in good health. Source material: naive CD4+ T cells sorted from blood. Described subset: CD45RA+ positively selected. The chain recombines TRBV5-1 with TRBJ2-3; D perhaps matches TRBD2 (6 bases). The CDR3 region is CASSGPRDPDTQYF. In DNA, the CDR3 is TGCGCCAGCAGCGGACCGCGGGATCCAGATACGCAGTATTTT.